The 3 T cell receptor beta chains below come from one sample, sequenced in a study of blood T cell repertoires in COVID-19. Method: immunoSEQ multiplex PCR; TCRdb's copy keeps in-frame clones and lacks some. The repertoire has some 150,000 clones, around four fifths of them found once; the top ten carry nearly 3%. What was sequenced was peripheral blood. The receptors were gathered from a woman aged 35 to 49 with active or convalescent COVID-19.

The chain joins TRBV12-3 or TRBV12-4 to TRBJ2-2, with D possibly being TRBD2 (5 bases). V was pared by 7 bases and J by 8 bases, with 11 bases between. This CDR3 comprises 12 residues. The CDR3 DNA follows: TGTGCCAGCATGTGGAGCGGTGGGGAGCTGTTTTTT. It yields the protein CASMWSGGELFF.

The rearrangement joins TRBV19 to TRBJ1-4, with 10 bases identical to TRBD1. In germline, CDR1 is LNHDA, CDR2 SQIVND (reference sequence). The CDR3 consists of 14 residues. The V and J ends lost 5 bases and 8 bases, in that order; junction bases with no gene match: 5. CDR3 loop: CASSPRDRGEKLFF. The CDR3 coding sequence is TGTGCCAGTAGTCCCCGGGACAGGGGAGAAAAACTGTTTTTT.

V and J are TRBV9 and TRBJ1-2; 7 nucleotides align to TRBD1. Unmatched junction bases numbered 5, after V lost 4 bases and J lost 5 bases. There are 13 residues in the CDR3. Germline V gives CDR1 SGDLS, CDR2 YYNGEE. This CDR3 is CASSPQQGYGYTF. DNA for the CDR3: TGTGCCAGCAGCCCCCAACAGGGGTATGGCTACACCTTC.